The 9 T cell receptor beta chains given below trace back to one sample, sequenced in a study of blood T cell repertoires in COVID-19. Only in-frame clones appear in the TCRdb table, and some are missing; sequencing was by immunoSEQ multiplex PCR. Among approximately 180,000 clones listed, more than 75% were seen once. The material sequenced was peripheral blood. These receptors were collected from a person between 65 and 80 years old with COVID-19, enrolled during active disease.

The chain employs TRBV19 and TRBJ1-3, with 10 bases lining up with TRBD1. From germline, CDR1 is LNHDA and CDR2 SQIVND (reference sequence). The length of the CDR3 is 15 residues. With V trimmed by 7 bases and J by 2 bases, 5 bases remained unmatched. For the CDR3, the DNA is TGTGCCAGTACCTCCGACAGGGGGCCTGGAAACACCATATATTTT. It codes for CASTSDRGPGNTIYF.

The chain recombines TRBV6-4 with TRBJ2-3; 7 bases are a match to TRBD2. The CDR3 has 15 amino acids. Germline V gene lookup returns CDR1 MRHNA and CDR2 SNTAGT. The ends lost 4 bases at V and 3 bases at J; junction bases unmatched: 7. The CDR3 region has the DNA TGTGCCAGCAGTGCTGAGCAGGGAGGGACAGATACGCAGTATTTT. Residues: CASSAEQGGTDTQYF.

The rearrangement links TRBV7-2 to TRBJ2-1; D is ambiguous. Trimming stripped 5 bases from V and 2 bases from J, with 16 bases between. Germline V lookup: CDR1 SGHTA, CDR2 FQGNSA. The CDR3 is 16 residues long. The CDR3 DNA is TGTGCCAGCAGCCACCATACACGCCTTGCCTACAATGAGCAGTTCTTC. Translated, it gives CASSHHTRLAYNEQFF.

The genes are TRBV9 and TRBJ2-2; 8 bases fit TRBD1. Germline assignment: CDR1 SGDLS and CDR2 YYNGEE. V gave up 0 bases and J gave up 3 bases; unmatched junction bases: 4. CDR3 size: 16 residues. The chain's CDR3 is CASSVGGQAYTGELFF. DNA of the CDR3: TGTGCCAGCAGCGTAGGGGGACAGGCCTACACCGGGGAGCTGTTTTTT.

The chain links TRBV27 to TRBJ2-3; the D is unclear. V was clipped by 6 bases and J by 9 bases, with 16 bases between them. Germline V gene data show CDR1 as MNHEY and CDR2 as SMNVEV (reference sequence). CDR3 length: 13 amino acids. CDR3 in amino acids: CASSPSFARTQYF. CDR3 DNA sequence: TGTGCCAGCAGCCCCTCGTTCGCCCGGACGCAGTATTTT.

This clone was picked up one time. The rearrangement joins TRBV7-3 to TRBJ1-2; D gene uncertain. V lost 2 bases and J 8 bases, leaving 9 bases between the germline ends. The germline gives CDR1 SGHTA, CDR2 FQGTGA. The CDR3 loop spans 12 amino acids. The CDR3 DNA follows: TGTGCCAGCAGCTTACACTCCCTGGGCTACACCTTC. Translation: CASSLHSLGYTF.

V is TRBV21-1 and J is TRBJ1-2; the table calls TRBD1, which could not be checked here. TRBV21-1 counts as a pseudogene. This CDR3 spans 17 amino acids. CDR3 residues: CASSKGHRRRAGYGYTF. DNA for the CDR3: TGTGCCAGCAGCAAAGGGCACAGGCGCCGGGCAGGCTATGGCTACACCTTC.

V is TRBV18 and J is TRBJ2-5; 13 bases match TRBD2. CDR3 length: 16 amino acids. After removal of 3 bases from V and 5 bases from J, the junction contained 6 bases not matched to a gene. Looked up from germline, CDR1 is KGHSH and CDR2 is LQKENI. The CDR3 loop reads CASSPRLAGGWETQYF. CDR3 coding DNA: TGTGCCAGCTCACCGAGACTAGCGGGAGGATGGGAGACCCAGTACTTC.

J is TRBJ1-1 and V is TRBV20-1; no clear D gene. V dropped 3 bases and J dropped 14 bases, with 22 bases sitting between them. Germline CDR1 reads DFQATT; CDR2 reads SNEGSKA (reference sequence). The CDR3 loop spans 13 amino acids. CDR3 DNA: TGCAGTGCTAGTGGAGGGTTGAACAAGGTGGACTTCTTT. Translating it yields CSASGGLNKVDFF.